This T cell receptor beta chain originates from a study of naive and memory T cell subsets. The sample holds many counts of this clonotype. A UMI-containing oligonucleotide was joined by 3' ligation to the TCR cDNA template. Input was roughly 1 to 1000 ng of DNase-treated total RNA without cell sorting. V was shortened by 0 bases and J by 7 bases, with 15 bases between the two germline ends. CDR1 DFQATT and CDR2 SNEGSKA come from the germline V gene (reference sequence). The CDR3 is made up of 14 amino acids. Four PCR rounds used nested alpha and beta constant region primers plus the SP2 primer. Using its own MiXCR run on the 5' RACE reads, TCRdb lists one record per CDR3 protein. The sample carries approximately 49,000 distinct CDR3 sequences, about 4.8% recorded once.

This chain joins TRBV20-1 and TRBJ1-2; perhaps TRBD1 as D (5 bases). The sequence derives from a female donor in good health. The CDR3 sequence is CSARDAAGNFGYTF. In nucleotides, the CDR3 is TGCAGTGCTAGAGATGCGGCAGGGAATTTTGGCTACACCTTC.